Listed below are T cell receptor beta chains from one sample, sequenced in a study of blood T cells in healthy people across ages. TCRdb fed the 5' RACE reads into MiXCR, producing one record per CDR3 protein. The repertoire holds 1.5 million to 2 million distinct CDR3 sequences, with roughly 30% as singletons. Sample: blood. These receptors were collected from a woman in her twenties or thirties in good health. The CDR3 runs from the conserved cysteine through the conserved F or W. D genes are given only for firm matches. Part of the rows lack a size; the others show once, few, many or a class for expanded clones.

V: TRBV7-2
size: .
D: .
J: TRBJ1-4
CDR3: CASGYALGSGEKLFF
DNA: TGTGCCAGCGGCTACGCCCTGGGGAGCGGTGAAAAACTGTTTTTT

V: TRBV9
size: few
D: TRBD1
J: TRBJ2-3
CDR3: CASSGGTGVTDTQYF
DNA: TGTGCCAGCAGCGGAGGGACAGGGGTGACAGATACGCAGTATTTT

V: TRBV30
size: .
D: TRBD2
J: TRBJ2-4
CDR3: CAWSVRLTSGSGVQYF
DNA: TGTGCCTGGAGTGTACGCCTGACTAGCGGGTCAGGGGTTCAGTACTTC

V: TRBV6-1
size: once
D: .
J: TRBJ2-3
CDR3: CASRETDTDTQYF
DNA: TGCGCCAGCAGGGAGACAGACACAGATACGCAGTATTTT

V: TRBV7-9
size: .
D: TRBD1
J: TRBJ1-2
CDR3: CASSYLTGVGGYTF
DNA: TGTGCCAGCAGCTATCTCACAGGGGTTGGTGGCTACACCTTC

V: TRBV29-1
size: few
D: .
J: TRBJ1-2
CDR3: CSVEDKGSQGSGYTF
DNA: TGCAGCGTTGAAGATAAGGGGTCTCAGGGGAGTGGCTACACCTTC

V: TRBV20-1
size: few
D: TRBD2
J: TRBJ2-1
CDR3: CSARLPVAGDLYNEQFF
DNA: TGCAGTGCTAGACTCCCGGTAGCGGGGGATTTATACAATGAGCAGTTCTTC

V: TRBV20-1
size: .
D: .
J: TRBJ2-7
CDR3: CSVTPGHSANNEQYF
DNA: TGCAGTGTGACCCCGGGACACTCGGCTAACAATGAGCAGTACTTC

V: TRBV4-3
size: .
D: .
J: TRBJ2-7
CDR3: CASSQGVSAPGQGHYEQYF
DNA: TGCGCCAGCAGCCAAGGGGTTTCGGCTCCCGGGCAGGGCCACTACGAGCAGTACTTC

V: TRBV5-6
size: .
D: .
J: TRBJ1-2
CDR3: CASSTLPPRGNYGYTF
DNA: TGTGCCAGCAGCACCCTCCCCCCCAGGGGAAACTATGGCTACACCTTC

V: TRBV4-1
size: .
D: TRBD2
J: TRBJ2-3
CDR3: CASSLLGTTSGGSDTQYF
DNA: TGCGCCAGCAGCCTTTTAGGAACGACTAGCGGGGGTTCAGATACGCAGTATTTT

V: TRBV6-5
size: few
D: TRBD2
J: TRBJ2-1
CDR3: CASSYSSGSGNEQFF
DNA: TGTGCCAGCAGTTACTCTAGCGGGAGCGGCAATGAGCAGTTCTTC

V: TRBV30
size: few
D: TRBD1
J: TRBJ1-5
CDR3: CAWSATGGYQPQHF
DNA: TGTGCCTGGAGCGCGACAGGGGGTTATCAGCCCCAGCATTTT

V: TRBV10-3
size: few
D: .
J: TRBJ2-7
CDR3: CAINIDDSYEQYF
DNA: TGTGCCATCAACATAGACGACTCCTACGAGCAGTACTTC

V: TRBV5-1
size: few
D: TRBD1
J: TRBJ2-3
CDR3: CASGQGDRASTDTQYF
DNA: TGCGCCAGCGGCCAGGGGGACAGGGCTAGCACAGATACGCAGTATTTT

V: TRBV11-2
size: .
D: .
J: TRBJ1-1
CDR3: CASSFTDVGTEAFF
DNA: TGTGCCAGCAGCTTCACAGACGTTGGAACTGAAGCTTTCTTT

V: TRBV9
size: .
D: TRBD2
J: TRBJ2-1
CDR3: CASSVRSGVGTEQFF
DNA: TGTGCCAGCAGCGTAAGGAGCGGGGTAGGGACTGAGCAGTTCTTC

V: TRBV20-1
size: few
D: .
J: TRBJ2-1
CDR3: CSARSSTHNEQFF
DNA: TGCAGTGCTAGATCCTCGACACACAATGAGCAGTTCTTC

V: TRBV29-1
size: .
D: TRBD1
J: TRBJ1-1
CDR3: CSVEGGGGTGDTEAFF
DNA: TGCAGCGTTGAAGGGGGCGGTGGGACAGGGGACACTGAAGCTTTCTTT

V: TRBV9
size: .
D: .
J: TRBJ1-2
CDR3: CASSGPEGTNYGYTF
DNA: TGTGCCAGCAGCGGCCCCGAGGGCACTAACTATGGCTACACCTTC

V: TRBV5-1
size: few
D: .
J: TRBJ2-6
CDR3: CASSFAWPGANVLTF
DNA: TGCGCCAGCAGCTTCGCCTGGCCTGGGGCCAACGTCCTGACTTTC

V: TRBV20-1
size: few
D: .
J: TRBJ2-5
CDR3: CSARARGGGFETQYF
DNA: TGCAGTGCTAGAGCCCGAGGGGGGGGCTTTGAGACCCAGTACTTC

V: TRBV7-9
size: many
D: .
J: TRBJ2-6
CDR3: CASSFYISGANVLTF
DNA: TGTGCCAGCAGCTTTTATATCTCTGGGGCCAACGTCCTGACTTTC

V: TRBV10-3
size: .
D: TRBD2
J: TRBJ2-3
CDR3: CAIRSGGDTDTQYF
DNA: TGTGCCATCAGAAGCGGGGGCGACACAGATACGCAGTATTTT

V: TRBV29-1
size: .
D: .
J: TRBJ1-1
CDR3: CSVAGTLRGTETFF
DNA: TGCAGCGTTGCTGGGACACTGAGGGGCACTGAAACTTTCTTT

V: TRBV29-1
size: .
D: .
J: TRBJ1-1
CDR3: CSVDPRNTEAFF
DNA: TGCAGCGTTGATCCCCGGAACACTGAAGCTTTCTTT